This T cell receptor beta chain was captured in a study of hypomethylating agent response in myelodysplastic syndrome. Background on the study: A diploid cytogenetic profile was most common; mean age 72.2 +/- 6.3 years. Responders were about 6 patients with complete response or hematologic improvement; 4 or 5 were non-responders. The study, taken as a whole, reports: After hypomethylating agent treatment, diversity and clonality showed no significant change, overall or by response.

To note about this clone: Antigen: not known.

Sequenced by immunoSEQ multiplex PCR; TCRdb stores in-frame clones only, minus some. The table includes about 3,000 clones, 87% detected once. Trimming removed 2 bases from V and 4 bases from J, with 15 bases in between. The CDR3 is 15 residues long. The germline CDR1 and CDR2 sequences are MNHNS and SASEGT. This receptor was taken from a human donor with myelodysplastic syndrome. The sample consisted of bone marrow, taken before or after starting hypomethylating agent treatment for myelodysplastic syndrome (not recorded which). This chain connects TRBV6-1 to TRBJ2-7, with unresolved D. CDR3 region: CASSEYPLAAYEQYF. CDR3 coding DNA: TGTGCCAGCAGTGAATACCCCCTTGCGGCGTACGAGCAGTACTTC.